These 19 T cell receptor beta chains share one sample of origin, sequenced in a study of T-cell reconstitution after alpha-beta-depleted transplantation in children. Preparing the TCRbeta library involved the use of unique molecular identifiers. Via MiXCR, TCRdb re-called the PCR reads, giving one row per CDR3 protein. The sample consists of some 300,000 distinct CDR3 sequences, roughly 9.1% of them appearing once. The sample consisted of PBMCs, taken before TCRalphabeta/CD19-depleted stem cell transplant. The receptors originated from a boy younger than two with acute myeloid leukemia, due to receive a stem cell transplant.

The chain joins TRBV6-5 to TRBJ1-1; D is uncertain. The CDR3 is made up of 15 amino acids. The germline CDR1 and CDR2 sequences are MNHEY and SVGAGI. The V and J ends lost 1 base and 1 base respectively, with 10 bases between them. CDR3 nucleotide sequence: TGTGCCAGCAGTTACTTGCCTCGACCGAACACTGAAGCTTTCTTT. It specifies CASSYLPRPNTEAFF.

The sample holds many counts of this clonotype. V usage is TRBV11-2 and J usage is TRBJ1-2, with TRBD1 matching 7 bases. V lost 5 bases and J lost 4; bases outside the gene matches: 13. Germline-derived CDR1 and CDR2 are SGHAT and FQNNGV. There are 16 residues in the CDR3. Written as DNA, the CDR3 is TGTGCCAGCAGCGACTCAGACTTGACAGGGCGCTATGGCTACACCTTC. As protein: CASSDSDLTGRYGYTF. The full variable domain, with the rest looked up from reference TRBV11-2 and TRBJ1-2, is EAGVAQSPRYKIIEKRQSVAFWCNPISGHATLYWYQQILGQGPKLLIQFQNNGVVDDSQLPKDRFSAERLKGVDSTLKIQPAKLEDSAVYLCASSDSDLTGRYGYTFGSGTRLTVV.

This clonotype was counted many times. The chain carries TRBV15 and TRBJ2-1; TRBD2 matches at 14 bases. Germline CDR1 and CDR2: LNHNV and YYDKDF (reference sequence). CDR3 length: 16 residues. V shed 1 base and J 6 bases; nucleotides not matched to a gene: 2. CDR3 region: CATSRATSGRGNEQFF. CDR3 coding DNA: TGTGCCACCAGCAGAGCGACTAGCGGGAGGGGCAATGAGCAGTTCTTC.

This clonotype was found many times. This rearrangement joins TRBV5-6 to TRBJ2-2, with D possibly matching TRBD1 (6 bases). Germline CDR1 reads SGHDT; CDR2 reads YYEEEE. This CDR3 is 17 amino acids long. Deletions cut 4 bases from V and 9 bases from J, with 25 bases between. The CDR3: CASSTPGQRPLDRELFF. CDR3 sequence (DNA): TGTGCCAGCAGCACCCCTGGACAGAGGCCCCTTGACCGGGAGCTGTTTTTT.

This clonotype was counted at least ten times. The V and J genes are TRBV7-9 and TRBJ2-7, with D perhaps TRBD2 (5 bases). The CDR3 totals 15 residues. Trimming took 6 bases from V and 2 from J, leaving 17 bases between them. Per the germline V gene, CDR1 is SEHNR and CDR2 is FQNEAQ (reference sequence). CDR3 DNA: TGTGCCAGCAGTCAAGGCCATACCGGGGCCTACGAGCAGTACTTC. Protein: CASSQGHTGAYEQYF.

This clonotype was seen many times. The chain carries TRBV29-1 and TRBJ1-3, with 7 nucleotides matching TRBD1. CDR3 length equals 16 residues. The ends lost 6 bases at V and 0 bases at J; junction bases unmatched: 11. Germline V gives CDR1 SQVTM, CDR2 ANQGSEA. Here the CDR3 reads CSVRDSQRGSGNTIYF. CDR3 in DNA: TGCAGCGTCCGGGACAGCCAAAGGGGCTCTGGAAACACCATATATTTT.

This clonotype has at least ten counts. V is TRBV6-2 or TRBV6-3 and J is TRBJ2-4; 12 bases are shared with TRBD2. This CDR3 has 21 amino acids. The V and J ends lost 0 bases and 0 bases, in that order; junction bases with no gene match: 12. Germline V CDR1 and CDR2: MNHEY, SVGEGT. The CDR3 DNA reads TGTGCCAGCAGTTACTCGACGGCTAGCGGGGGGGCAACCATAGCCAAAAACATTCAGTACTTC. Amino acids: CASSYSTASGGATIAKNIQYF.

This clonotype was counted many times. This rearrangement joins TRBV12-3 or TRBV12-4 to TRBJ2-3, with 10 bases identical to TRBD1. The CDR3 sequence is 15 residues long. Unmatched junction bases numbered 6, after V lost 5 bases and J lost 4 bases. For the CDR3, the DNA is TGTGCCAGCAGTCCCCGACAGGGGGCGGCAGATACGCAGTATTTT. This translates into CASSPRQGAADTQYF.

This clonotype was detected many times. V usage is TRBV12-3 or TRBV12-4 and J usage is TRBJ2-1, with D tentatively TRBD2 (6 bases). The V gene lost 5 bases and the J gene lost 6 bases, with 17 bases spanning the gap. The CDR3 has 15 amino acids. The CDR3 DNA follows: TGTGCCAGCAGTCCCTCCGGGACTCTCGGCAATGAGCAGTTCTTC. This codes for CASSPSGTLGNEQFF.

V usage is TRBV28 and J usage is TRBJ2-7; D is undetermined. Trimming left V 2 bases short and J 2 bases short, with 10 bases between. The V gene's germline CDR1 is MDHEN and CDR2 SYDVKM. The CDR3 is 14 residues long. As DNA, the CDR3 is TGTGCCAGCAGTTTAGGTCTGATTACCTACGAGCAGTACTTC. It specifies CASSLGLITYEQYF.

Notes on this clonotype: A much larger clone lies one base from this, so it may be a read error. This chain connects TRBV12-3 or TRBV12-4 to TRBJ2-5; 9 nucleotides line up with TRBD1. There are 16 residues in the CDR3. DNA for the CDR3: TGTGCCAGAAGTTTATCTTCGGGACAGGGCATGGAGACCCAGTACTTC. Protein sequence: CARSLSSGQGMETQYF.

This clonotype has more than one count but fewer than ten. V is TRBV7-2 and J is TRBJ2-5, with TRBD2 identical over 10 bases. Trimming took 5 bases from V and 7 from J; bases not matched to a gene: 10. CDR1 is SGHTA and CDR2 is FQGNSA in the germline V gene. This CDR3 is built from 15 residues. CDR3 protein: CASSPPGLARGTQYF. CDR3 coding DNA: TGTGCCAGCAGCCCCCCGGGACTAGCGCGGGGGACCCAGTACTTC.

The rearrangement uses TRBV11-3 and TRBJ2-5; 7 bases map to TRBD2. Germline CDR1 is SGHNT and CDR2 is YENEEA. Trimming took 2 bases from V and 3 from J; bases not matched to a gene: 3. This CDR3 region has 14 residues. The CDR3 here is CASSLWGREETQYF. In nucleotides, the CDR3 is TGTGCCAGCAGCTTATGGGGGAGGGAAGAGACCCAGTACTTC.

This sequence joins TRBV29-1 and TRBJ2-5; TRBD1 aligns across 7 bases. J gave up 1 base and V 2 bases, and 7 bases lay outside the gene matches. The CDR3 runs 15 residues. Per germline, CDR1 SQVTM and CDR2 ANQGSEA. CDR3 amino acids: CSVEPRTGLQETQYF. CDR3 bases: TGCAGCGTTGAACCTCGGACAGGCCTCCAAGAGACCCAGTACTTC.

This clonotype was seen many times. CDR3 in amino acids: CASSGRDRGTYGYTF. The CDR3 DNA sequence: TGTGCCAGCAGCGGCCGGGACAGGGGGACCTATGGCTACACCTTC. The chain has TRBV5-5 and TRBJ1-2, with TRBD1 matching 11 bases. With 4 bases clipped from V and 4 bases from J, the junction kept 6 bases outside the gene matches. Looked up from germline, CDR1 is SGHKS and CDR2 is YYEKEE (reference sequence). The CDR3 spans 15 residues.

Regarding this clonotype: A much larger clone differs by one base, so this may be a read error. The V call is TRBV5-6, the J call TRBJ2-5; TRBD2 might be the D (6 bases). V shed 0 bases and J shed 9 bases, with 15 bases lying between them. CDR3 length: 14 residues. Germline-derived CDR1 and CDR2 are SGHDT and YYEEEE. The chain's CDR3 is CASSLADSREPQYF. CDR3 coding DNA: TGTGCCAGCAGCTTGGCTGACAGTCGGGAGCCCCAGTACTTC.

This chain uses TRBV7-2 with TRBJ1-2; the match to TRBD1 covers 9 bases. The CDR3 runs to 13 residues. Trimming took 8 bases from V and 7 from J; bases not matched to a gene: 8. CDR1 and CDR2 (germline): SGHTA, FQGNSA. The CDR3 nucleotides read TGTGCCAGCTGGAAACAGGGGGCTCTTGGCTACACCTTC. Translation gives CASWKQGALGYTF.

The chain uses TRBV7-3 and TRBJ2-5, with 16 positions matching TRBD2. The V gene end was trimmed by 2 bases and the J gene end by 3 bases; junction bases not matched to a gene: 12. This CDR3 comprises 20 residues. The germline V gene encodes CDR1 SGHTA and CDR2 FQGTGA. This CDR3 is CASSLLPPGLAGGREETQYF. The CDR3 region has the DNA TGTGCCAGCAGCTTACTCCCCCCGGGACTAGCGGGGGGGCGGGAAGAGACCCAGTACTTC.

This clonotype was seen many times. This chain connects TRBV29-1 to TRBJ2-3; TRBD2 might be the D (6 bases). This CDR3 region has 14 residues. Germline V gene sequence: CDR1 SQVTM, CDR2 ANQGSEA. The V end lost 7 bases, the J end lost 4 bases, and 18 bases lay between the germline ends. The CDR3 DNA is TGCAGCGCCATCGGAGGGAATGGCGCAGATACGCAGTATTTT. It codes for CSAIGGNGADTQYF.